Reported below is one T cell receptor (beta chain). These data belong to a study of blood T cell repertoires in COVID-19. Authors' processing steps: Reference gene primer amplification gave nucleated cell count estimates. Using immunoSEQ multiplex PCR, the repertoire was profiled, and TCRdb retains in-frame clones only, with some absent. V and J calls plus clone size are reproduced from that table; the DNA served to infer D and trimming. The sample records a few hundred thousand clones, roughly 88% being singletons. The V end lost 6 bases, the J end lost 5 bases, and 11 bases lay between the germline ends. The CDR3 is 13 residues long.

The TCR was taken from a woman in her 40s who had recovered from COVID-19. V gene TRBV12-3 or TRBV12-4 combines with J gene TRBJ2-1; no clear D. The sequencing input was PBMCs or T cells enriched from blood (not recorded which). The CDR3: CASRGLHDNEQFF. The CDR3 nucleotides are TGTGCCAGCAGGGGCCTACACGACAATGAGCAGTTCTTC.